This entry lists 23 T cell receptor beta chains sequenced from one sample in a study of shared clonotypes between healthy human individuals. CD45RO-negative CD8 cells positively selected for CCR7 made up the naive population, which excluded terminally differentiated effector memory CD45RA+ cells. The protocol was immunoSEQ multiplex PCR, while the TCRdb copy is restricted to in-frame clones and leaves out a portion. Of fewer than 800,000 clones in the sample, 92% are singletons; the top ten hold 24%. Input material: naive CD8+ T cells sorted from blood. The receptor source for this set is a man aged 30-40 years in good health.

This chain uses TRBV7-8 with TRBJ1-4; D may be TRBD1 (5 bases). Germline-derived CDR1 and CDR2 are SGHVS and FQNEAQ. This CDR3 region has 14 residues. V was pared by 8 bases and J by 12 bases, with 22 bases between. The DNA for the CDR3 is TGTGCCAGCGGGCCGGGACCCTCGTTGGTGGAACTGTTTTTT. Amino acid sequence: CASGPGPSLVELFF.

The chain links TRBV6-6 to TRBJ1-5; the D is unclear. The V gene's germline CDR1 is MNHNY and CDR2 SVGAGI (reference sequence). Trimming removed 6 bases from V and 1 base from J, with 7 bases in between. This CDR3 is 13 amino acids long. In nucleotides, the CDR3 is TGTGCCAGCAGCCCAGTAAGCAATCAGCCCCAGCATTTT. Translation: CASSPVSNQPQHF.

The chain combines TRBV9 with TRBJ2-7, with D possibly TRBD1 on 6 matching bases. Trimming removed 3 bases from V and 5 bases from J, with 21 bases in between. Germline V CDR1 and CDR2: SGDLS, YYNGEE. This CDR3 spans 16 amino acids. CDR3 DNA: TGTGCCAGCAGCGCCCTTCGACAGGAACCTCTCCACGAGCAGTACTTC. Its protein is CASSALRQEPLHEQYF.

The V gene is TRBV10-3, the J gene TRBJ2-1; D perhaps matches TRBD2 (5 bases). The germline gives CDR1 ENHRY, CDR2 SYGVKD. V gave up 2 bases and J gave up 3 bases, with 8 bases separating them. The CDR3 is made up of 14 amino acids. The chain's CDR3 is CAISEMRDYNEQFF. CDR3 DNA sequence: TGTGCCATCAGTGAGATGAGGGACTACAATGAGCAGTTCTTC.

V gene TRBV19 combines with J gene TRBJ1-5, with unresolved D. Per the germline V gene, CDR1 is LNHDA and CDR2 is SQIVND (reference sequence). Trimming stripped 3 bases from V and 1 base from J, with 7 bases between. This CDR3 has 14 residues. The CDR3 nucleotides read TGTGCCAGTAGTATGGGTGGCAGCAATCAGCCCCAGCATTTT. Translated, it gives CASSMGGSNQPQHF.

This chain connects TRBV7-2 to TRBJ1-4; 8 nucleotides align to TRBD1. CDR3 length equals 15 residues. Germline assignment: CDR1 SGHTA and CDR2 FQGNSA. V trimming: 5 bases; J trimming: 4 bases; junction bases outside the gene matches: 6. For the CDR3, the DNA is TGTGCCAGCAGCGTATCGACAGGGGTTAATGAAAAACTGTTTTTT. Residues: CASSVSTGVNEKLFF.

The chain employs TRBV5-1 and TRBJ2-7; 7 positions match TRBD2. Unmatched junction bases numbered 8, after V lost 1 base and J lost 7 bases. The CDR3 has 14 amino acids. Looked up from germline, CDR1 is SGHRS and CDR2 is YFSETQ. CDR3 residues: CASSLYGGAGEQYF. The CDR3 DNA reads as TGCGCCAGCAGCTTGTACGGGGGAGCGGGAGAGCAGTACTTC.

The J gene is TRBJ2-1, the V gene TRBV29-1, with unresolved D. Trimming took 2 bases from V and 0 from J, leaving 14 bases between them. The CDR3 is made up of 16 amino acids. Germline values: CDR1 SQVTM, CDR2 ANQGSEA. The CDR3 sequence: CSVELPDVGSYNEQFF. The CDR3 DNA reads TGCAGCGTTGAACTTCCGGACGTTGGCTCCTACAATGAGCAGTTCTTC.

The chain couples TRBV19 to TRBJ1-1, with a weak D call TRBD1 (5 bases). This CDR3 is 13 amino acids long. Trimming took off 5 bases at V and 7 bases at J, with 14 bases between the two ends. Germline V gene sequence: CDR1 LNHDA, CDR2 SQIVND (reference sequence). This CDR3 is CASSPRNRNEAFF. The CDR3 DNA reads TGTGCCAGTAGTCCTCGTAACAGGAATGAAGCTTTCTTT.

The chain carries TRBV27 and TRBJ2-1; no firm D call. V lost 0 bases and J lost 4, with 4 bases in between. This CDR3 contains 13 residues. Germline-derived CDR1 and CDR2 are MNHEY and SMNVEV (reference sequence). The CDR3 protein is CASSLSEYNEQFF. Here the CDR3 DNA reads TGTGCCAGCAGTTTATCGGAGTACAATGAGCAGTTCTTC.

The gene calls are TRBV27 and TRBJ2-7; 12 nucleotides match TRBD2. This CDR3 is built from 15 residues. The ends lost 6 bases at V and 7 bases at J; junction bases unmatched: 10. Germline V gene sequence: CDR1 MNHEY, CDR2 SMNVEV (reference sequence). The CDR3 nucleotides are TGTGCCAGCAGCTTAAATCTAGCGGGAGGGACAGAGCAGTACTTC. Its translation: CASSLNLAGGTEQYF.

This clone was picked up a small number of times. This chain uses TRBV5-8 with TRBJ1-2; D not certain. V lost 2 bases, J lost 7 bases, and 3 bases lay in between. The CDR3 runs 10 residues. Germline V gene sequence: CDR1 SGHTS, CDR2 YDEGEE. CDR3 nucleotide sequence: TGTGCCAGCAGCTTCGGTGGCTACACCTTC. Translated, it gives CASSFGGYTF.

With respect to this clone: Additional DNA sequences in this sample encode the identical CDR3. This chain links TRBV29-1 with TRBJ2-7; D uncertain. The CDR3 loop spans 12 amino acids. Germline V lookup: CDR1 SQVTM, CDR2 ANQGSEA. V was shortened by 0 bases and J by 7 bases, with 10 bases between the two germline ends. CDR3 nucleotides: TGCAGCGTTGAAGACCTCGGAAATGAGCAGTACTTC. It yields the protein CSVEDLGNEQYF.

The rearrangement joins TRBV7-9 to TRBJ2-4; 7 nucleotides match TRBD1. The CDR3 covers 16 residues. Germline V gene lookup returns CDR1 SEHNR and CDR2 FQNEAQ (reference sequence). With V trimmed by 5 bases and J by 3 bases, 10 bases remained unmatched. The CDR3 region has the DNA TGTGCCAGCAGCCCTGGGGTCGGACAGGACAAAAACATTCAGTACTTC. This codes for CASSPGVGQDKNIQYF.

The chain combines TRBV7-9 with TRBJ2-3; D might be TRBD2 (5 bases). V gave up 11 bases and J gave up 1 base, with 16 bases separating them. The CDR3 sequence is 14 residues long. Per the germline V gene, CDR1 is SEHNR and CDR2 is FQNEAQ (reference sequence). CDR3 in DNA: TGTGCCGACGGGAAATATGTGGGCACAGATACGCAGTATTTT. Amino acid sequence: CADGKYVGTDTQYF. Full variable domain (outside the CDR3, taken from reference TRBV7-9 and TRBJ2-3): DTGVSQNPRHKITKRGQNVTFRCDPISEHNRLYWYRQTLGQGPEFLTYFQNEAQLEKSRLLSDRFSAERPKGSFSTLEIQRTEQGDSAMYLCADGKYVGTDTQYFGPGTRLTVL.

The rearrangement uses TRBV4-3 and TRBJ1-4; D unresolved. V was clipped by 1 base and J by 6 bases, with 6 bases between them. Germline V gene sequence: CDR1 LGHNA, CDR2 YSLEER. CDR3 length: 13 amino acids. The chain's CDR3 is CASSQVSYEKLFF. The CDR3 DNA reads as TGCGCCAGCAGCCAAGTTTCTTATGAAAAACTGTTTTTT.

CDR3 bases: TGTGCCAGTAGTGAAATCAGGGTGGGAGCTTTCTTT. Its translation: CASSEIRVGAFF. The rearrangement links TRBV19 to TRBJ1-1; TRBD1 might be the D (5 bases). CDR1 is LNHDA and CDR2 is SQIVND in the germline V gene (reference sequence). V dropped 5 bases and J dropped 10 bases, with 14 bases sitting between them. The CDR3 has 12 amino acids.

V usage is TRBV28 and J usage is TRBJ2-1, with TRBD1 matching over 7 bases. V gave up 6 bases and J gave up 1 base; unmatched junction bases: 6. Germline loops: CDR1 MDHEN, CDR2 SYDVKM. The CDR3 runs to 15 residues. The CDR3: CASSWTGTSYNEQFF. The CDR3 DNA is TGTGCCAGCAGCTGGACAGGAACGTCCTACAATGAGCAGTTCTTC.

This CDR3 is CASSGTRGAGTEAFF. The CDR3 DNA is TGTGCCAGCAGCGGTACCCGGGGGGCTGGGACTGAAGCTTTCTTT. The chain is built from TRBV9 and TRBJ1-1; D may be TRBD1 (6 bases). The CDR3 spans 15 residues. Germline CDR1 SGDLS, CDR2 YYNGEE. Trimming took 3 bases from V and 5 from J, leaving 17 bases between them.

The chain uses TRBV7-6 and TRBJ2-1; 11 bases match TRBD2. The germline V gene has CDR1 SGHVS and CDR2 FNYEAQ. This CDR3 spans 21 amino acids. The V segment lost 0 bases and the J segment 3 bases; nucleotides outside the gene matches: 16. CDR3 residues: CASSLAPRLAGGPRIYNEQFF. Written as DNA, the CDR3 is TGTGCCAGCAGCTTAGCACCAAGGCTAGCGGGAGGACCCAGAATCTACAATGAGCAGTTCTTC.

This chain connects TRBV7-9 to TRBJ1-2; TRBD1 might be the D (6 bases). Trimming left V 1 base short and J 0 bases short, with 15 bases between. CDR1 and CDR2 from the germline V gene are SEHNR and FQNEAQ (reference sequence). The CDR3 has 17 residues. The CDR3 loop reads CASSLGGRQLPNYGYTF. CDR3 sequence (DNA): TGTGCCAGCAGCTTAGGGGGGCGACAGCTGCCTAACTATGGCTACACCTTC.

This chain's CDR3 is CASSLRITYEQYF. For the CDR3, the DNA is TGTGCCAGCAGTTTACGGATCACCTACGAGCAGTACTTC. The chain is built from TRBV27 and TRBJ2-7; no definite D call. V lost 2 bases to trimming and J lost 2 bases, with 7 bases between them. The CDR3 totals 13 residues. In germline, CDR1 is MNHEY, CDR2 SMNVEV (reference sequence).

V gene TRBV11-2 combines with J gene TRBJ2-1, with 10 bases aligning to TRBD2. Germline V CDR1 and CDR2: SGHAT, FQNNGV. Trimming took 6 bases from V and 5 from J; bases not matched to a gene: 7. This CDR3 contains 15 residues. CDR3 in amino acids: CASRQLLAGHNEQFF. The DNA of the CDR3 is TGTGCCAGCAGACAATTACTAGCGGGACACAATGAGCAGTTCTTC. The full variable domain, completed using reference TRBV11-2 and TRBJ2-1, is EAGVAQSPRYKIIEKRQSVAFWCNPISGHATLYWYQQILGQGPKLLIQFQNNGVVDDSQLPKDRFSAERLKGVDSTLKIQPAKLEDSAVYLCASRQLLAGHNEQFFGPGTRLTVL.